Listed below are T cell receptor beta chains from one sample, sequenced in a study of blood T cell repertoires in COVID-19. Clones were sequenced by immunoSEQ multiplex PCR, and TCRdb holds only the in-frame ones, with some missing. The sample includes 75,000 to 95,000 clones, around nine tenths of them seen just once. Material for sequencing was peripheral blood. These TCRs come from a woman older than 75 with acute or convalescent COVID-19. Both conserved end residues are part of each CDR3. The D gene is left open where the match is weak. Not every row has a clone size; where given, it reads once, few, many or a size class.

abundance	v_gene	d_gene	j_gene	CDR3aa	CDR3nt
.	TRBV18	TRBD2	TRBJ2-3	CASSPLAGGPTDTQYF	TGTGCCAGCTCACCGCTAGCGGGGGGGCCTACAGATACGCAGTATTTT
.	TRBV11-1	TRBD1	TRBJ2-3	CASSLASGGSTDTQYF	TGTGCCAGCAGCTTAGCTTCAGGGGGCAGCACAGATACGCAGTATTTT
once	TRBV30	TRBD1	TRBJ1-6	CAWGDKQGLASTLHF	TGTGCCTGGGGAGACAAACAGGGGTTGGCCTCCACCCTCCACTTT
.	TRBV28	.	TRBJ2-7	CASRRAMVGAEQYF	TGTGCCAGCAGAAGGGCGATGGTTGGGGCCGAGCAGTACTTC
.	TRBV7-2	.	TRBJ2-5	CASSLGQLLQETQYF	TGTGCCAGCAGCTTAGGACAGCTCCTCCAAGAGACCCAGTACTTC
few	TRBV6-2/TRBV6-3	TRBD2	TRBJ2-3	CASSHRGVSGRTDTQYF	TGTGCCAGCAGTCACCGCGGAGTTAGCGGGAGAACAGATACGCAGTATTTT
.	TRBV5-1	TRBD1	TRBJ2-5	CASSFGTGGQETQYF	TGCGCCAGCAGCTTTGGGACAGGGGGACAAGAGACCCAGTACTTC
.	TRBV6-5	.	TRBJ1-1	CASSSGPPGNTEAFF	TGTGCCAGCAGTTCTGGGCCGCCTGGAAACACTGAAGCTTTCTTT
.	TRBV29-1	TRBD1	TRBJ2-7	CSVAGTGGYEQYF	TGCAGCGTTGCAGGGACAGGGGGATACGAGCAGTACTTC
.	TRBV6-5	.	TRBJ2-7	CASTRTESYEQYF	TGTGCCAGCACCCGGACAGAATCCTACGAGCAGTACTTC
.	TRBV24-1	.	TRBJ1-2	CATSDHYGYTF	TGTGCCACCAGTGATCATTATGGCTACACCTTC
.	TRBV19	.	TRBJ1-1	CASSTSRNRASSNTEAFF	TGTGCCAGTAGTACGAGCCGGAACAGGGCGTCCTCGAACACTGAAGCTTTCTTT
.	TRBV5-4	TRBD2	TRBJ2-5	CASSFRSGRAGETQYF	TGTGCCAGCAGCTTCCGTAGCGGGAGGGCCGGGGAGACCCAGTACTTC
.	TRBV19	TRBD1	TRBJ1-6	CASSRGQDSPLHF	TGTGCCAGTAGCAGGGGGCAAGATTCACCCCTCCACTTT
.	TRBV19	TRBD2	TRBJ2-1	CASSTSGTSGGSSYNEQFF	TGTGCCAGTAGTACTTCCGGGACTAGCGGGGGCAGCTCCTACAATGAGCAGTTCTTC
.	TRBV2	.	TRBJ1-5	CASTQGVHQPQHF	TGTGCCAGCACACAGGGTGTCCATCAGCCCCAGCATTTT
.	TRBV4-1	TRBD1	TRBJ2-7	CASSLPFSTGYGQYF	TGCGCCAGCAGCCTACCCTTCTCGACAGGGTATGGGCAGTACTTC
.	TRBV5-1	TRBD1	TRBJ1-1	CASSRDRVNTEAFF	TGCGCCAGCAGCCGGGACAGAGTGAACACTGAAGCTTTCTTT
.	TRBV6-6	.	TRBJ2-5	CASSYLRLQETQYF	TGTGCCAGCAGTTACTTGAGGCTACAAGAGACCCAGTACTTC
once	TRBV7-8	TRBD1	TRBJ1-2	CASSLVGTGGLTF	TGTGCCAGCAGCTTAGTAGGGACAGGGGGCCTCACCTTC
.	TRBV7-2	.	TRBJ1-5	CASSLGRSANQPQHF	TGTGCCAGCAGCTTGGGCAGGTCAGCAAATCAGCCCCAGCATTTT
.	TRBV21-1	.	TRBJ2-7	CASSTLLTGACDEQYF	TGTGCCAGCAGCACCCTATTGACAGGGGCGTGCGACGAGCAGTACTTC
.	TRBV9	.	TRBJ2-3	CASSVGTGSYTDTQYF	TGTGCCAGCAGCGTAGGAACAGGATCCTACACAGATACGCAGTATTTT
.	TRBV3-1/TRBV3-2	TRBD2	TRBJ2-3	CASSRLAGGPRDTQYF	TGTGCCAGCAGCCGGTTAGCGGGAGGGCCGAGAGATACGCAGTATTTT
.	TRBV30	.	TRBJ1-2	CAWSPGQRNYGYTF	TGTGCCTGGAGTCCGGGACAAAGAAACTATGGCTACACCTTC
.	TRBV23-1	.	TRBJ1-2	CASSQSRGGFNTF	TGCGCCAGCAGTCAATCGAGGGGGGGCTTCAACACCTTC
.	TRBV12-3/TRBV12-4	.	TRBJ1-5	CASGQLGNQPQHF	TGTGCCAGCGGACAGTTGGGCAATCAGCCCCAGCATTTT
.	TRBV4-1	.	TRBJ1-4	CASSQGAGAYWTNEKLFF	TGCGCCAGCAGCCAAGGGGCAGGGGCATATTGGACTAATGAAAAACTGTTTTTT
.	TRBV15	TRBD2	TRBJ2-1	CATSRDLAGVFEQFF	TGTGCCACCAGCAGAGATCTAGCGGGAGTGTTTGAGCAGTTCTTC
.	TRBV18	.	TRBJ1-2	CASSSTSDRNYGYTF	TGTGCCAGCTCATCAACCTCGGACAGAAACTATGGCTACACCTTC
.	TRBV10-2	TRBD2	TRBJ2-2	CASSKRETTGELFF	TGCGCCAGCTCAAAGCGGGAAACCACCGGGGAGCTGTTTTTT
.	TRBV12-3/TRBV12-4	.	TRBJ1-1	CASSLSGGTEAFF	TGTGCCAGCAGTTTGTCTGGGGGGACTGAAGCTTTCTTT
.	TRBV9	TRBD2	TRBJ2-7	CASSVSSGGYEQYF	TGTGCCAGCAGCGTATCTAGCGGCGGCTACGAGCAGTACTTC
.	TRBV4-2	TRBD1	TRBJ2-2	CASSQVGPGQGATGELFF	TGTGCCAGCAGCCAAGTCGGCCCGGGACAGGGGGCCACCGGGGAGCTGTTTTTT
.	TRBV15	.	TRBJ2-7	CATSSTGDRLEQYF	TGTGCCACCAGCAGCACTGGTGACAGACTCGAGCAGTACTTC
.	TRBV9	TRBD1	TRBJ2-5	CASSRTGTVGTQYF	TGTGCCAGCAGCCGCACCGGGACAGTGGGGACCCAGTACTTC
.	TRBV7-8	.	TRBJ1-4	CASSLALGAGGEKLFF	TGTGCCAGCAGCTTAGCGCTGGGGGCGGGAGGTGAAAAACTGTTTTTT
few	TRBV6-5	.	TRBJ2-4	CASSYGSKNIQYF	TGTGCCAGCAGTTACGGCAGCAAAAACATTCAGTACTTC
.	TRBV6-5	.	TRBJ1-1	CASTHRANTEAFF	TGTGCCAGCACTCACAGGGCGAACACTGAAGCTTTCTTT
.	TRBV7-8	.	TRBJ1-5	CASSRVDRNQPQHF	TGTGCCAGCAGCCGGGTAGATCGCAATCAGCCCCAGCATTTT
.	TRBV6-1	.	TRBJ1-5	CASSAGHPISNQPQHF	TGTGCCAGCAGTGCGGGACATCCTATTAGCAATCAGCCCCAGCATTTT
.	TRBV7-9	.	TRBJ1-5	CASSLHTNQPQHF	TGTGCCAGCAGCCTCCACACCAATCAGCCCCAGCATTTT
.	TRBV29-1	TRBD2	TRBJ2-1	CSVLFTGGSYNEQFF	TGCAGCGTCCTATTTACGGGAGGGTCCTACAATGAGCAGTTCTTC
.	TRBV5-5	.	TRBJ2-3	CASSLYTGPTDTQYF	TGTGCCAGCAGCTTGTATACAGGACCCACAGATACGCAGTATTTT
few	TRBV27	.	TRBJ1-2	CASRTHATNYGYTF	TGTGCCAGCAGAACGCACGCAACAAACTATGGCTACACCTTC
.	TRBV28	.	TRBJ1-5	CASNRGALDQPQHF	TGTGCCAGCAATCGGGGGGCTCTTGATCAGCCCCAGCATTTT